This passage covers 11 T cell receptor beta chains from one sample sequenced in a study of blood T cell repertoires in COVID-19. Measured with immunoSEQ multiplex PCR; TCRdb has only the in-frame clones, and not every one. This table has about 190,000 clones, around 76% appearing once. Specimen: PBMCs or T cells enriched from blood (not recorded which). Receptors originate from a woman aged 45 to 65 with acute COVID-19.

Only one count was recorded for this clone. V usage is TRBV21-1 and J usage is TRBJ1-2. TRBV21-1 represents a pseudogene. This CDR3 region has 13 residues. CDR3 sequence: CASPSEDANGYTF. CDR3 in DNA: TGTGCCAGTCCCTCGGAGGACGCTAATGGCTACACCTTC.

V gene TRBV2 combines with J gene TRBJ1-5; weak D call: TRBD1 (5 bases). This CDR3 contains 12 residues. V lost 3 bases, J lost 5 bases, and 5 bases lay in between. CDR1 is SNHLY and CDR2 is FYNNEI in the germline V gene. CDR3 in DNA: TGTGCCAGCAGTGACAGGGATCAGCCCCAGCATTTT. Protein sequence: CASSDRDQPQHF.

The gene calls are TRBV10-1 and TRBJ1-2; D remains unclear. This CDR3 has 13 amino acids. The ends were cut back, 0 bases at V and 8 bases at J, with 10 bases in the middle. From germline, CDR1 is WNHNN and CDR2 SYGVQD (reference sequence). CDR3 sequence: CASSESRADGYTF. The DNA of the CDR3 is TGCGCCAGCAGTGAGTCGAGGGCAGACGGCTACACCTTC.

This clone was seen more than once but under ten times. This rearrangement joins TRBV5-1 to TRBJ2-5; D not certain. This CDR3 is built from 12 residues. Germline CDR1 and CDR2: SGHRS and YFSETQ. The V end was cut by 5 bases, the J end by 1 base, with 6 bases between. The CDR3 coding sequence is TGCGCCAGCAGATCGGTCCAAGAGACCCAGTACTTC. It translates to CASRSVQETQYF.

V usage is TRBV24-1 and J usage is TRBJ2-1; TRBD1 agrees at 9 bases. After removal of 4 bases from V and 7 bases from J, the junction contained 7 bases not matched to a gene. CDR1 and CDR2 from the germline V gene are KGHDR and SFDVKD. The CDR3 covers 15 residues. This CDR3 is CATSDLGTGKNEQFF. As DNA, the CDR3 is TGTGCCACCAGTGACTTAGGGACAGGGAAAAATGAGCAGTTCTTC.

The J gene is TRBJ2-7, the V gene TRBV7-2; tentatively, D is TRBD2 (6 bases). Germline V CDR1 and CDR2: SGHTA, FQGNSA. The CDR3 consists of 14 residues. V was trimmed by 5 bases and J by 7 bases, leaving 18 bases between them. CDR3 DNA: TGTGCCAGCAGCCGCCCGGAGGGGACGGGGGAGCAGTACGTC. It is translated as CASSRPEGTGEQYV.

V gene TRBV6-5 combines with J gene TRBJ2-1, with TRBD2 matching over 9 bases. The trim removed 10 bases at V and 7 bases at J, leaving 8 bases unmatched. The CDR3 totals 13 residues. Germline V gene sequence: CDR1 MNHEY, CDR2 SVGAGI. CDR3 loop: CATSGGYMNEQFF. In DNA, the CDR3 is TGTGCCACCAGCGGGGGGTACATGAATGAGCAGTTCTTC.

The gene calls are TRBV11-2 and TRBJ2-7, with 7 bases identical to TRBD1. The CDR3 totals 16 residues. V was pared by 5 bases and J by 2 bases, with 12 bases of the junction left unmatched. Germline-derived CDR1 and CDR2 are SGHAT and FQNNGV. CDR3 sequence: CASSREGGRTTYEQYV. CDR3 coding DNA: TGTGCCAGCAGCAGGGAAGGGGGCCGTACCACCTACGAGCAGTACGTC.

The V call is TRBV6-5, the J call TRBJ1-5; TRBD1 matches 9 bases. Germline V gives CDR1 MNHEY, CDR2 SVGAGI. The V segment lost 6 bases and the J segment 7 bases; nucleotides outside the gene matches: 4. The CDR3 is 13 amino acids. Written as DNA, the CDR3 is TGTGCCAGCAGAGGGACAGGGTGGCAGCCCCAGCATTTT. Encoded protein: CASRGTGWQPQHF.

CDR3 sequence: CASSGTVNQPQHF. CDR3 bases: TGTGCCAGCAGCGGGACAGTAAATCAGCCCCAGCATTTT. The chain recombines TRBV7-9 with TRBJ1-5, with 7 nucleotides matching TRBD1. Losses at the gene ends were 5 bases for V and 4 bases for J; bases not matched to a gene: 2. CDR3 length: 13 amino acids. Looked up from germline, CDR1 is SEHNR and CDR2 is FQNEAQ (reference sequence). The full variable domain, its missing parts supplied by reference TRBV7-9 and TRBJ1-5, is DTGVSQNPRHKITKRGQNVTFRCDPISEHNRLYWYRQTLGQGPEFLTYFQNEAQLEKSRLLSDRFSAERPKGSFSTLEIQRTEQGDSAMYLCASSGTVNQPQHFGDGTRLSIL.

CDR3 amino acids: CASSPGQGLDTEAFF. The CDR3 nucleotides read TGTGCCAGCTCACCGGGACAGGGATTAGACACTGAAGCTTTCTTT. This chain uses TRBV18 with TRBJ1-1; TRBD1 aligns across 9 bases. The CDR3 contains 15 residues. Germline V CDR1 and CDR2: KGHSH, LQKENI. The J segment lost 3 bases and the V segment lost 3 bases, leaving 5 bases of the junction unmatched.